Given below is one T cell receptor (beta chain) in context. This CDR3 is built from 11 residues. The germline V gene encodes CDR1 MDHEN and CDR2 SYDVKM. Trimming cost V 11 bases and J 5 bases, with 13 bases left between them. Source study methods: Scientists estimated how many nucleated cells there were by amplifying reference gene primers. The data were produced by immunoSEQ multiplex PCR, yet TCRdb's version contains in-frame clones alone and is incomplete. V and J calls plus clone size are reproduced from that table; the DNA served to infer D and trimming. The sample shows fewer than 300,000 clones, approximately 91% of them seen only once. The Seattle patients, enrolled during active infection, were followed longitudinally. These data come from a study of blood T cell repertoires in COVID-19. Across the study: Sites across the United States, Italy and Spain contributed samples from acute and convalescent COVID-19.

The source material was peripheral blood. The V and J genes are TRBV28 and TRBJ2-7; tentative D call: TRBD1 (5 bases). This TCR came from a woman aged 25 to 39 with COVID-19, enrolled during active disease. This chain's CDR3 is CALGVRNEQYF. CDR3 DNA: TGTGCCTTAGGGGTAAGGAACGAGCAGTACTTC.